Included here is one T cell receptor (beta chain) sequence, with context. Its target antigen remains unknown. The record has no base qualities; no much larger clone is one base away. Library method: the immunoSEQ multiplex PCR assay. The multiplex PCR relied on a mix of 60 forward primers for TCR Vbeta segments and 13 reverse primers for TCR Jbeta segments. A multiplex PCR assay on genomic DNA amplified the CDR3 region of rearranged TCR beta genes. The amplified TCR beta libraries were sequenced on the Illumina HiSeq System as 87-base-pair reads. Processing in the source paper ran as follows. A later analysis counted tens of millions of unique TCR beta chains across the 550 to 700 repertoires, and some 11 million of these chains were shared by at least two donors. Raw reads were error-corrected and collapsed into unique sequences by a nearest-neighbor algorithm in which closely related sequences were merged to remove PCR and sequencing errors. To assign V, D and J gene segments, CDR3 sequences were aligned to IMGT reference sequences. Each retained sequence needed at least a six-nucleotide match to both a V gene segment and a J gene segment. Rearrangements were classified as productive when the CDR3 lacked stop codons and remained in frame with V and J, and all other rearrangements were classified as non-productive. CDR3 was defined by IMGT convention, running from the second conserved V-encoded cysteine to the conserved J-encoded phenylalanine. The earlier analysis of fewer than 700 of the donors excluded sequences that lacked an unambiguous match to a single V gene segment. An earlier analysis of 587 of the donors called V segments functional above 56.7% productive rearrangements and segregating when the between-donor standard deviation exceeded 5%. To diagnose cytomegalovirus status from the catalog of TCR beta chain sequences, a statistical classification framework was built. In a later analysis, TCR nucleotide sequences were compared against IMGT/GENE-DB human TR gene sequences so that V and J genes could be assigned. In a later analysis, CDR3 sequences and most-parsimonious VDJ recombination scenarios were assigned using the TCRdist pipeline. In a later analysis, every TCR beta chain was defined by the combination of its CDR3 amino acid sequence and its V-gene family, and reads without a unique V-gene family were dropped. To address suspected cross-contamination and a sequencing artifact, a later analysis removed approximately 600 highly shared, low-generation-probability nucleotide sequences. In a later analysis, a clonal expansion index for each public chain was calculated from normalized within-repertoire ranks of inferred template counts. A later analysis computed generation probabilities with a VDJ recombination model fitted to out-of-frame rearrangements, and checked the results against IGoR. In a later analysis, TCR-TCR, TCR-HLA and TCR-CMV co-occurrence was scored with hypergeometric tests, and a repertoire-size bias correction was applied to TCR pairs. False discovery rates were estimated in a later analysis by permuting HLA or CMV assignments 20 times. A later analysis grouped co-occurring TCRs with DBSCAN, adding TCRdist sequence similarity when clustering within HLA-allele-positive subsets. Repertoires with fewer than 30,000 or more than 120,000 public chains, plus five repertoires with anomalous nucleotide sharing, were excluded from co-occurrence clustering. TCRdb limited this immuneACCESS table to in-frame rearrangements with V and J called. A share of clones is missing; checked studies link under half to unresolved V genes, and the rest is unexplained. V and J calls and clone size come straight from that table; D and trimming were deduced from the DNA. This sample comprises some 120,000 clones, roughly two thirds of them detected only once. Clones ranked in the top ten supply 1.5% to 2% of the sample.

The cohort comprised 550 to 700 healthy bone marrow donors. At the time of sampling, every cohort member was nominally healthy, though immune exposures that went unrecorded were likely present. The donor tested CMV seropositive, placing the donor among the 250 to 350 seropositive members of the cohort. Each donor provided a peripheral blood sample, and peripheral blood mononuclear cells were used for TCR beta sequencing. Genomic DNA was extracted from the blood cell samples with the Qiagen DNeasy Blood Extraction Kit. The sample comes from a study of cytomegalovirus exposure and HLA in healthy donors (dated by TCRdb to between 2016 and 2019). Regarding the research as a whole: In an earlier analysis of roughly 590 of the donors, about 260 Gb of sequence data and approximately 120 million unique TCR beta sequences from 150 million to 200 million T cells were reported. In a later genetic analysis, genome-wide SNP genotypes for about three fifths of the roughly 670 donors were used, and that subset was treated as a discovery cohort. An earlier analysis of approximately 640 of the donors applied high-throughput TCR beta sequencing to assess whether each TCR beta V gene segment acted as functional or pseudogenic. In the later analysis, no new phenotypic data were used to find candidate immune exposures; instead, reliance was placed on TCR beta sequences and their occurrence across donors. Typing coverage differed by locus: A, B, C, DRB1 and DQB1 were typed in about 620-630 donors, DQA1 in around 500, DPA1 in around 600, and DPB1 in approximately 450. The study was designed to test whether signatures of past pathogen exposure could be identified by cataloging public T cell receptors. To predict cytomegalovirus infection status, the study combined high-throughput TCR immunosequencing, statistical association of individual TCRs with disease status, and machine learning. In a later analysis, previously published TCR beta repertoires from fewer than 750 donors were re-analyzed and high-resolution HLA genotyping was added so that TCR occurrence patterns could be studied. Donor age, sex, ethnicity and CMV serostatus were compiled alongside the repertoire data. Of the approximately 400 genotyped donors, 81% were placed in the genetic ancestry cluster associated with self-reported Caucasian donors. Every discovery cohort repertoire had been produced on one sequencing platform. Because of strong linkage in the cohort, a few DR-DQ haplotypes were treated as single units for association and clustering. An early release covering roughly 640 HLA-typed donors comprised 250 to 350 gigabases of sequencing data and around 80 million unique TCR sequences. In addition to the first cohort of roughly 700 subjects, a separate validation cohort of 120 different subjects was used. The T cell repertoires of 670 or so subjects were profiled by immunosequencing and related to cytomegalovirus serostatus. Among about 410 genotyped donors of the cohort, an average of about 240,000 unique TCR beta nucleotide sequences was sequenced per donor, of which 15% to 20% were non-productive. Both class I and class II loci were covered by HLA typing, at four-digit resolution.

General study outcomes and caveats: In a later analysis, TCR association rates were found to vary across HLA loci, with the most associated TCRs seen for DRB1 alleles and the fewest for HLA-C alleles. An earlier analysis of approximately 530 of the donors showed that most TCR beta V segments appeared in productive rearrangements either about 87% or about 30% of the time, which broadly matched IMGT annotations. HLA typing was unavailable for some donors at each locus, so association tests used only the typed subset. A later analysis reported that several top co-occurrence clusters appeared linked to parvovirus B19, influenza, CMV and Epstein-Barr virus. Only TCR beta chains were sequenced in this cohort, and the absence of alpha or paired-chain data limited detectable features. A cluster of highly shared sequence variants was judged likely to be a technical artifact of the sequencing pipeline. A further reported finding was that TCR beta sequences accurately predicted the HLA-A and HLA-B alleles for most subjects in the first cohort. A later genetic analysis reported fewer N-insertions in productive TCRs among donors in an Asian-associated ancestry cluster than the 666-donor mean. Specific HLA alleles were associated with 15,000 to 20,000 TCR beta sequences at a false discovery rate of 0.05 in a later analysis. In a later genetic analysis, a missense DCLRE1C variant was associated with V-gene and J-gene trimming of TCR beta chains, and the association was replicated in an independent cohort. Most CMV-associated TCR beta chains appeared to be HLA-restricted in a later analysis, and the HLA associations seemed to be driven largely by CMV exposure. In a later analysis, HLA-associated TCR beta chains showed more clonal expansion and lower generation probabilities than non-associated chains that were equally common. The classifier was reported to diagnose cytomegalovirus status with high specificity and sensitivity in both the original and validation cohorts. Immune exposure information for the cohort was limited to CMV serostatus. Strong co-occurrence of HLA alleles, especially DR and DQ, made assigning TCR associations to individual alleles difficult. Across donors, most TCR sequences were observed very rarely, whereas some public TCRs were present in many individuals. Linkage disequilibrium might explain the correlated functional status among segregating V segments, but an unknown experimental factor could not be ruled out. In vitro tests confirmed that a few of the cytomegalovirus-associated TCR beta chains recognize cytomegalovirus antigens. The study gave a list of about 150 TCR beta chains associated with cytomegalovirus. According to the authors, the approach could potentially be generalized to other disease states and immunological phenotypes. Sequencing depth was assumed to be roughly uniform across donors in the presence/absence analyses, though that assumption may not hold. Because counts were too low, some 16 rarely observed V segments, including chromosome 9 orphons, were excluded from the earlier analysis of 587 of the donors.

Sequenced sample: PBMCs. This TCR derives from a young man in good health and CMV-seropositive.

The CDR3 region reads CASSRAGEFRSEQFF. The nucleotides are TGCGCCAGCAGTCGGGCGGGAGAGTTCCGGAGTGAGCAGTTCTTC. This chain is built from TRBV10-1 and TRBJ2-1; the central 7 bases match TRBD2. Unmatched junction bases come to 13, with V trimmed by 5 bases and J by 9 bases. The CDR3 holds 15 amino acids from the cysteine to the phenylalanine. The retained sequence is limited to the CDR3, 45 bases, with the frame set at the first base. Per the germline V gene (reference sequence), WNHNN is the CDR1 and SYGVQD is the CDR2.